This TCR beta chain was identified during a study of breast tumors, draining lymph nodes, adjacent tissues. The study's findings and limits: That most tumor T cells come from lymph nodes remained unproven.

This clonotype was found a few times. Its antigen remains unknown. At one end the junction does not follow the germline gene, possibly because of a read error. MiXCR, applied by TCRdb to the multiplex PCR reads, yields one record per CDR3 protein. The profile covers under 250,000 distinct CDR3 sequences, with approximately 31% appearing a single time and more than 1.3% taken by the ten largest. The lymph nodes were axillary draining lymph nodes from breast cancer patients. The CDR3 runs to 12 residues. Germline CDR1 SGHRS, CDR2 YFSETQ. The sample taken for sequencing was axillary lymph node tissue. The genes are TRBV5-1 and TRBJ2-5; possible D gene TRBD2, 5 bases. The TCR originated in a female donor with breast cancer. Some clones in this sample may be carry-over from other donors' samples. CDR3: CASSLYGETHYF. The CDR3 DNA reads TGCGCCAGCAGCTTGTACGGGGAGACCCACTACTTC.